What follows are 20 T cell receptor beta chains derived from one specimen sequenced in a study of blood T cell repertoires in COVID-19. Libraries were prepared by immunoSEQ multiplex PCR; TCRdb keeps only in-frame clonotypes and omits some of them. The sample contains about 200,000 clones, roughly 80% of which appear only once. Material: peripheral blood. The source is a man over 45 who had recovered from COVID-19.

The chain combines TRBV5-1 with TRBJ2-5; TRBD1 is a possible D gene (5 bases). This CDR3 has 14 residues. The germline V gene encodes CDR1 SGHRS and CDR2 YFSETQ. Trimming stripped 4 bases from V and 0 bases from J, with 10 bases between. This CDR3 is CASSPTADQETQYF. Here the CDR3 DNA reads TGCGCCAGCAGCCCGACAGCAGACCAAGAGACCCAGTACTTC.

The rearrangement joins TRBV4-1 to TRBJ2-1, with 10 bases that match TRBD2. The junction had 16 bases not matched to a gene; V was cut back by 1 base and J by 7 bases. The CDR3 consists of 19 residues. In germline, CDR1 is MGHRA, CDR2 YSYEKL. This chain's CDR3 is CASSQGGAGGSRAVNEQFF. The DNA for the CDR3 is TGCGCCAGCAGCCAAGGCGGAGCGGGAGGGAGTAGAGCGGTAAATGAGCAGTTCTTC.

This clone has just a few counts. This chain joins TRBV29-1 and TRBJ1-3; D possibly corresponds to TRBD1 (5 bases). Germline V gives CDR1 SQVTM, CDR2 ANQGSEA. V lost 7 bases to trimming and J lost 0 bases, with 13 bases between them. CDR3 size: 14 residues. CDR3 sequence (DNA): TGCAGCGCACAACCAGGGATCTCTGGAAACACCATATATTTT. The encoded protein is CSAQPGISGNTIYF.

This sequence joins TRBV16 and TRBJ1-2; a weak D match, TRBD1 (6 bases). The germline V gene encodes CDR1 KGHSY and CDR2 FQNENV. Trimming pared 4 bases from V and 4 bases from J, leaving 10 bases between. The CDR3 loop spans 13 amino acids. The DNA of the CDR3 is TGTGCCAGCAGCCCAAGGGGGTTCTATGGCTACACCTTC. Its protein is CASSPRGFYGYTF.

There are a few counts of this clone. V is TRBV15 and J is TRBJ2-5, with a tentative D call TRBD1 (5 bases). Germline V gives CDR1 LNHNV, CDR2 YYDKDF (reference sequence). CDR3 length equals 16 residues. Trimming shortened V by 0 bases and J by 7 bases, and 18 bases separated the two germline ends. The CDR3 reads CATSRDLGGGRGTQYF. As DNA, the CDR3 is TGTGCCACCAGCAGAGATCTGGGCGGCGGAAGGGGGACCCAGTACTTC. Filled out from reference TRBV15 and TRBJ2-5, the complete variable domain reads DAMVIQNPRYQVTQFGKPVTLSCSQTLNHNVMYWYQQKSSQAPKLLFHYYDKDFNNEADTPDNFQSRRPNTSFCFLDIRSPGLGDTAMYLCATSRDLGGGRGTQYFGPGTRLLVL.

The V and J genes are TRBV28 and TRBJ2-7; D may be TRBD2 (7 bases). V was cut by 6 bases and J by 5 bases, with 14 bases left in between. From germline, CDR1 is MDHEN and CDR2 SYDVKM. The CDR3 loop spans 13 amino acids. CDR3 DNA: TGTGCCAGCAGGACCGCCGGGGGGCACGAGCAGTACTTC. This sequence encodes CASRTAGGHEQYF.

V and J are TRBV10-1 and TRBJ2-7; maybe TRBD2 (5 bases). Germline V lookup: CDR1 WNHNN, CDR2 SYGVQD (reference sequence). The CDR3 is 17 residues long. V lost 6 bases to trimming and J lost 0 bases, with 21 bases between them. CDR3 in amino acids: CASRTPSWAGSSYEQYF. DNA of the CDR3: TGCGCCAGCAGGACTCCCTCGTGGGCGGGTAGCTCCTACGAGCAGTACTTC.

The V call is TRBV28, the J call TRBJ1-5; D possibly corresponds to TRBD1 (5 bases). V was cut by 3 bases and J by 6 bases, with 12 bases left in between. Germline loops: CDR1 MDHEN, CDR2 SYDVKM. There are 14 residues in the CDR3. The chain's CDR3 is CASSLLGVGQPQHF. The CDR3 DNA sequence: TGTGCCAGCAGTTTGTTAGGGGTCGGTCAGCCCCAGCATTTT.

The chain recombines TRBV28 with TRBJ2-7; 15 bases fit TRBD2. V shed 6 bases, J shed 0 bases, and the junction held 6 bases outside the gene matches. CDR1 is MDHEN, CDR2 SYDVKM, per germline. The CDR3 runs 17 residues. In nucleotides, the CDR3 is TGTGCCAGCAGCCAGGGACTAGCGGGAGGACACTCCTACGAGCAGTACTTC. This sequence encodes CASSQGLAGGHSYEQYF.

This clone was seen only a few times. This rearrangement joins TRBV20-1 to TRBJ2-1; 15 bases agree with TRBD2. CDR1 and CDR2 from the germline V gene are DFQATT and SNEGSKA (reference sequence). CDR3 length: 15 residues. The ends lost 3 bases at V and 9 bases at J; junction bases unmatched: 6. In DNA, the CDR3 is TGCAGTGCTAGTTGGACTAGCGGGAGGGCCGGTGAGCAGTTCTTC. This sequence encodes CSASWTSGRAGEQFF.

In this sample, this clone turned up a few times. The chain couples TRBV4-1 to TRBJ2-7; 15 bases are a match to TRBD2. Looked up from germline, CDR1 is MGHRA and CDR2 is YSYEKL. The CDR3 is 17 amino acids. Germline trimming cut 1 base from V and 3 bases from J; bases unmatched to any gene: 4. The CDR3 reads CASSQVGLAGGFYEQYF. The CDR3 DNA follows: TGCGCCAGCAGCCAAGTGGGACTAGCGGGAGGTTTCTACGAGCAGTACTTC.

The CDR3 is CASSLGAGRNEQFF. Here the CDR3 DNA reads TGCGCCAGCAGCTTGGGGGCAGGGAGGAATGAGCAGTTCTTC. This chain joins TRBV5-1 and TRBJ2-1; perhaps TRBD2 as D (6 bases). There are 14 residues in the CDR3. V was cut by 0 bases and J by 7 bases, with 11 bases left in between. Germline V CDR1 and CDR2: SGHRS, YFSETQ.

The chain uses TRBV7-2 and TRBJ2-7, with D perhaps TRBD1 (6 bases). CDR1 and CDR2 from the germline V gene are SGHTA and FQGNSA. The V and J ends lost 4 bases and 4 bases respectively, with 17 bases between them. The CDR3 covers 15 residues. CDR3: CASSSLEGEQYEQYF. The CDR3 bases are TGTGCCAGCAGCTCCCTAGAGGGGGAGCAATACGAGCAGTACTTC.

This chain connects TRBV20-1 to TRBJ2-3, with no clear D. V was trimmed by 6 bases and J by 5 bases, leaving 6 bases between them. The germline V gene has CDR1 DFQATT and CDR2 SNEGSKA (reference sequence). The CDR3 is 10 amino acids. This CDR3 reads CSAAQDTQYF. The CDR3, as DNA: TGCAGTGCAGCCCAAGATACGCAGTATTTT.

The rearrangement uses TRBV5-1 and TRBJ2-1, with TRBD1 matching 9 bases. CDR1 is SGHRS and CDR2 is YFSETQ in the germline V gene. This CDR3 comprises 15 residues. V shed 2 bases, J shed 7 bases, and the junction held 7 bases outside the gene matches. CDR3 DNA: TGCGCCAGCAGCTTAACCCGACAGGGGGGTAATGAGCAGTTCTTC. Its translation: CASSLTRQGGNEQFF.

The chain recombines TRBV7-9 with TRBJ2-7, with 8 bases matching TRBD2. V was clipped by 0 bases and J by 4 bases; unmatched bases: 5. There are 15 residues in the CDR3. Per germline, CDR1 SEHNR and CDR2 FQNEAQ (reference sequence). CDR3 in DNA: TGTGCCAGCAGCTTAGCGCTAAGCGGGAGTTACGAGCAGTACTTC. Its protein is CASSLALSGSYEQYF.

This sequence joins TRBV4-1 and TRBJ2-5; the D gene is possibly TRBD1 (6 bases). This CDR3 contains 15 residues. Germline V gene sequence: CDR1 MGHRA, CDR2 YSYEKL. V dropped 0 bases and J dropped 3 bases, with 11 bases sitting between them. The CDR3: CASSQDHSGEETQYF. For the CDR3, the DNA is TGCGCCAGCAGCCAAGATCATTCAGGGGAAGAGACCCAGTACTTC.

The J gene is TRBJ2-1, the V gene TRBV27, with D possibly matching TRBD1 (6 bases). The CDR3 runs to 15 residues. Germline V lookup: CDR1 MNHEY, CDR2 SMNVEV (reference sequence). Trimming pared 6 bases from V and 9 bases from J, leaving 21 bases between. For the CDR3, the DNA is TGTGCCAGCAGGCCCGACAGGCAAGGGGGTCCTGAGCAGTTCTTC. Amino acids: CASRPDRQGGPEQFF.

This clone came up a few times. The chain employs TRBV6-5 and TRBJ1-2; D possibly corresponds to TRBD1 (5 bases). Trimming took off 6 bases at V and 3 bases at J, with 8 bases between the two ends. Germline assignment: CDR1 MNHEY and CDR2 SVGAGI. The CDR3 covers 12 residues. The CDR3 loop is CASRIRDYGYTF. CDR3 coding DNA: TGTGCCAGCAGGATCAGGGACTATGGCTACACCTTC.

The rearrangement links TRBV5-1 to TRBJ2-1; weak D call: TRBD2 (6 bases). The V gene lost 1 base and the J gene lost 0 bases, with 23 bases spanning the gap. CDR1 SGHRS and CDR2 YFSETQ come from the germline V gene. This CDR3 spans 20 amino acids. The CDR3 loop is CASSLHIGSTYTSSYNEQFF. The CDR3, as DNA: TGCGCCAGCAGCTTGCACATCGGGAGCACGTACACCAGCTCCTACAATGAGCAGTTCTTC. The whole variable domain, filled in from reference TRBV5-1 and TRBJ2-1, reads KAGVTQTPRYLIKTRGQQVTLSCSPISGHRSVSWYQQTPGQGLQFLFEYFSETQRNKGNFPGRFSGRQFSNSRSEMNVSTLELGDSALYLCASSLHIGSTYTSSYNEQFFGPGTRLTVL.